This entry describes one T cell receptor beta chain. In the source study's methods: Reference gene primer amplification gave nucleated cell count estimates. The assay was immunoSEQ multiplex PCR, and TCRdb's table has in-frame clones only and misses some. V, J and clone size derive from that table, while D and trimming were established from the DNA sequence. The top ten hold more than 15% of the sample, which has some 140,000 clones, approximately 90% seen once. V was clipped by 1 base and J by 2 bases; unmatched bases: 4. In germline, CDR1 is LGHNA, CDR2 YNFKEQ. The CDR3 length is 15 residues. This sample stems from a study of blood T cell repertoires in COVID-19. Overall study context: PBMCs, B-cell-depleted T cells, or T cells were the source of the cDNA or gDNA that made up the material.

The rearrangement joins TRBV4-2 to TRBJ2-7, with 8 bases identical to TRBD1. The clonotype was recovered from a man over 45 with active or convalescent COVID-19. Sequenced: peripheral blood. The CDR3 DNA sequence: TGTGCCAGCAGCCAAGCCGGGACAGGCCCCTACGAGCAGTACTTC. It is translated as CASSQAGTGPYEQYF.